The following is a T cell receptor beta chain sequence with its context. In the original workflow: Researchers report that nucleated cell counts were estimated from reference gene primer amplification. The protocol was immunoSEQ multiplex PCR, while the TCRdb copy is restricted to in-frame clones and leaves out a portion. V and J calls and clone size are copied from that table; D and trimming were computed from the DNA. The table shows some 200,000 clones, with around 86% occurring only once. The sample originates from a study of blood T cell repertoires in COVID-19. The CDR3 runs 16 residues. The V gene lost 5 bases and the J gene lost 0 bases, with 11 bases spanning the gap. CDR1 is LNHDA and CDR2 is SQIVND in the germline V gene (reference sequence).

Sample: peripheral blood. This receptor was obtained from an elderly man with acute or convalescent COVID-19. This sequence joins TRBV19 and TRBJ2-6; D not certain. The CDR3 nucleotides are TGTGCCAGTAGTCGGCGGAGCTACTCTGGGGCCAACGTCCTGACTTTC. Its translation is CASSRRSYSGANVLTF.